This TCR beta chain was identified in a study of blood T cell repertoires in COVID-19. Study at large: Acute and convalescent COVID-19 samples came from the United States, Italy and Spain. PBMCs, B-cell-depleted T cells, or T cells were the source of the cDNA or gDNA that made up the material.

In germline, CDR1 is SGHDT, CDR2 YYEEEE. V lost 4 bases, J lost 2 bases, and 16 bases lay in between. The CDR3 spans 16 residues. Per the authors' pipeline: Using reference gene primer amplification, nucleated cell counts were estimated. Libraries were prepared by immunoSEQ multiplex PCR; TCRdb keeps only in-frame clonotypes and omits some of them. The V and J calls and clone size come from that table; D and trimming were worked out from the DNA. The repertoire holds about 250,000 clones, with 79% as singletons. The origin of this receptor is a woman aged 35 to 49 with active or convalescent COVID-19. The sample comprised peripheral blood. V gene TRBV5-6 combines with J gene TRBJ2-1, with a weak D call TRBD2 (6 bases). The CDR3 loop reads CASSPGGASTYNEQFF. As DNA, the CDR3 is TGTGCCAGCAGCCCCGGCGGGGCCTCAACCTACAATGAGCAGTTCTTC.